This TCR beta chain comes out of a study of blood T cell repertoires in COVID-19. Study information: From the United States, Italy and Spain came samples of acute and convalescent COVID-19. Sources were T cells, B-cell-depleted T cells, or PBMCs; the material itself was cDNA or gDNA.

Profiling relied on immunoSEQ multiplex PCR, and the TCRdb table lists in-frame clones only, not all of them. Here the sample spans fewer than 300,000 clones, 83% being singletons. CDR1 LNHDA and CDR2 SQIVND come from the germline V gene (reference sequence). Trimming cost V 2 bases and J 0 bases, with 4 bases left between them. This CDR3 spans 13 amino acids. This clone was counted between two and nine times. Other DNA sequences within the sample encode an identical CDR3. V and J are TRBV19 and TRBJ1-1; D unresolved. The sample comprised peripheral blood. The source of this sequence is a woman between 65 and 79 years old with active or convalescent COVID-19. CDR3 amino acids: CASSISVNTEAFF. The CDR3 DNA follows: TGTGCCAGTAGTATAAGCGTGAACACTGAAGCTTTCTTT.